Listed here are 8 T cell receptor beta chains from one sample, sequenced in a study of shared clonotypes between healthy human individuals. TCRdb's copy holds only in-frame clones and misses some; the assay was immunoSEQ multiplex PCR. There are around 690,000 clones in the sample; 90% occur only once, and 34% lies in the top ten. Sequencing used memory CD8+ T cells from PBMCs. Subset described: CD45RO+ cells pooled with CCR7-negative TemRA cells. These TCRs come from a man aged 18-30 years in good health. Some clones in this sample may be carry-over from other donors' samples.

J is TRBJ2-1 and V is TRBV27; D not certain. CDR3 length: 14 amino acids. Germline values: CDR1 MNHEY, CDR2 SMNVEV (reference sequence). The ends were cut back, 1 base at V and 2 bases at J, with 6 bases in the middle. CDR3 DNA: TGTGCCAGCAGTTTATTGGGCACCTACAATGAGCAGTTCTTC. This gives the protein CASSLLGTYNEQFF.

V gene TRBV25-1 combines with J gene TRBJ2-7, with D perhaps TRBD1 (9 bases). The germline V gene has CDR1 MGHDK and CDR2 SYGVNS. V lost 6 bases to trimming and J lost 3 bases, with 18 bases between them. The CDR3 extends over 15 amino acids. CDR3 region: CASSGAGGQGYEQYF. DNA of the CDR3: TGTGCCAGCAGCGGGGCGGGGGGACAGGGCTACGAGCAGTACTTC.

The chain couples TRBV28 to TRBJ1-3; D is perhaps TRBD1 (5 bases). Germline lookup yields CDR1 MDHEN and CDR2 SYDVKM. Trimming pared 9 bases from V and 0 bases from J, leaving 12 bases between. The CDR3 has 14 amino acids. The CDR3: CASGGGYSGNTIYF. The CDR3 bases are TGTGCCAGTGGGGGGGGTTACTCTGGAAACACCATATATTTT.

This sequence joins TRBV30 and TRBJ1-6; D is unclear. This CDR3 contains 12 residues. V gave up 0 bases and J gave up 10 bases, with 7 bases separating them. CDR1 is GTSNPN and CDR2 is SVGIG in the germline V gene (reference sequence). The CDR3 here is CAWSVGRSPLHF. CDR3 bases: TGTGCCTGGAGTGTGGGGAGATCACCCCTCCACTTT. Based on the CDR3 plus reference TRBV30 and TRBJ1-6, the full variable domain is SQTIHQWPATLVQPVGSPLSLECTVEGTSNPNLYWYRQAAGRGLQLLFYSVGIGQISSEVPQNLSASRPQDRQFILSSKKLLLSDSGFYLCAWSVGRSPLHFGNGTRLTVT.

V is TRBV7-9 and J is TRBJ1-4; D gene ambiguous. The CDR3 sequence is 14 residues long. Between the trimmed V and J ends, which lost 4 bases and 0 bases, there was a span of 6 bases. Germline assignment: CDR1 SEHNR and CDR2 FQNEAQ (reference sequence). CDR3 DNA sequence: TGTGCCAGCAGCTCTCTTGCAACTAATGAAAAACTGTTTTTT. It translates to CASSSLATNEKLFF. The full variable domain, rest sourced from reference TRBV7-9 and TRBJ1-4, is DTGVSQNPRHKITKRGQNVTFRCDPISEHNRLYWYRQTLGQGPEFLTYFQNEAQLEKSRLLSDRFSAERPKGSFSTLEIQRTEQGDSAMYLCASSSLATNEKLFFGSGTQLSVL.

The V call is TRBV19, the J call TRBJ2-1; D is undetermined. Trimming took off 3 bases at V and 4 bases at J, with 10 bases between the two ends. Germline lookup yields CDR1 LNHDA and CDR2 SQIVND (reference sequence). The length of the CDR3 is 14 residues. This CDR3 reads CASSMVPSYNEQFF. CDR3 nucleotides: TGTGCCAGTAGTATGGTCCCGTCGTACAATGAGCAGTTCTTC.

J is TRBJ2-3 and V is TRBV27, with 7 bases fitting TRBD2. The ends lost 7 bases at V and 6 bases at J; junction bases unmatched: 13. This CDR3 region has 15 residues. The germline V gene has CDR1 MNHEY and CDR2 SMNVEV (reference sequence). CDR3 DNA: TGTGCCAGCACCCCTCGGACGGGAGCGGGGGATACGCAGTATTTT. This sequence encodes CASTPRTGAGDTQYF.

This clone was observed a single time. V usage is TRBV9 and J usage is TRBJ2-1, with D tentatively TRBD2 (6 bases). This CDR3 has 14 residues. V was pared by 0 bases and J by 6 bases, with 10 bases between. Germline V gene data show CDR1 as SGDLS and CDR2 as YYNGEE. CDR3 loop: CASSVAGAPNEQFF. For the CDR3, the DNA is TGTGCCAGCAGCGTAGCGGGAGCTCCCAATGAGCAGTTCTTC.